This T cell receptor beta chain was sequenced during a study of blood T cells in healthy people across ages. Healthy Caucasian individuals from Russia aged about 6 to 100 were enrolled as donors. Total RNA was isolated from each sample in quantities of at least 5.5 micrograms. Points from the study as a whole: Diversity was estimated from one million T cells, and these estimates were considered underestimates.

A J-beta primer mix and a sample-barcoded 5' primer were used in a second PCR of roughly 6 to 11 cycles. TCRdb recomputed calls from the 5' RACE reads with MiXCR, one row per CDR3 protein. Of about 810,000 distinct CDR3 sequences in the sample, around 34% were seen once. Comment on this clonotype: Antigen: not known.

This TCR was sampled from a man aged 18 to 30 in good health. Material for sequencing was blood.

CDR3 sequence reads: CASSLSPQGVYGYTF. Here the CDR3 DNA reads TGTGCCAGCAGTTTATCCCCACAGGGGGTCTATGGCTACACCTTC. The chain combines TRBV27 with TRBJ1-2; 8 bases map to TRBD1. V gave up 0 bases and J gave up 4 bases; unmatched junction bases: 4. Germline V gene data show CDR1 as MNHEY and CDR2 as SMNVEV (reference sequence). The CDR3 consists of 15 residues.